This T cell receptor (beta chain) is from a study of shared clonotypes between healthy human individuals. As concerns this clone: As yet, its antigen is unknown.

Terminally differentiated effector memory CD45RA+ cells were excluded from the naive CD8 cells, which were CD45RO-negative and positively selected for CCR7. TCRdb's copy holds only in-frame clones and misses some; the assay was immunoSEQ multiplex PCR. The sample contains about 650,000 clones, just under 97% of which appear only once. Trimming at V came to 6 bases and at J to 4 bases, leaving 5 bases not matched to a gene. This CDR3 spans 15 amino acids. Germline-derived CDR1 and CDR2 are MNHEY and SMNVEV (reference sequence). Whole-study results and caveats: Genetic and exposure-history diversity was limited by the few donors.

This chain links TRBV27 with TRBJ1-4, with TRBD1 matching over 10 bases. Sequences were obtained from naive CD8+ T cells sorted from blood. The TCR sequence derives from a woman aged 30 to 39 in good health. The DNA for the CDR3 is TGTGCCAGCAGCCGATGGACAGGGGGTAATGAAAAACTGTTTTTT. Protein sequence: CASSRWTGGNEKLFF.